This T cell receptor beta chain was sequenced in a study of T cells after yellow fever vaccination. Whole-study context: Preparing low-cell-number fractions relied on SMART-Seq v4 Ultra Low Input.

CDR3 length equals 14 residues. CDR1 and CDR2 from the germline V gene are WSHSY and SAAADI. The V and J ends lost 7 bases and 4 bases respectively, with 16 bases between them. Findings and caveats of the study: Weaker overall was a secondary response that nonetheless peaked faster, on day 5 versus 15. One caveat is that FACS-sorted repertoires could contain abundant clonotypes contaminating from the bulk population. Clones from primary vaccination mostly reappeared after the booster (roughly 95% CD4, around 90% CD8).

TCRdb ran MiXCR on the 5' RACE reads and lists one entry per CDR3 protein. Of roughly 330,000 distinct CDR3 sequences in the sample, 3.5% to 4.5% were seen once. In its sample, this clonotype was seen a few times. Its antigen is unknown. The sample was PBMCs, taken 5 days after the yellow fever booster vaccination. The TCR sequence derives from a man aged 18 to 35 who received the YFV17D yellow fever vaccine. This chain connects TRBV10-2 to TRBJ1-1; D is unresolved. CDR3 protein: CASTAMRLGTEAFF. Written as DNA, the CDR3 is TGCGCCAGCACTGCCATGAGGTTGGGCACTGAAGCTTTCTTT.